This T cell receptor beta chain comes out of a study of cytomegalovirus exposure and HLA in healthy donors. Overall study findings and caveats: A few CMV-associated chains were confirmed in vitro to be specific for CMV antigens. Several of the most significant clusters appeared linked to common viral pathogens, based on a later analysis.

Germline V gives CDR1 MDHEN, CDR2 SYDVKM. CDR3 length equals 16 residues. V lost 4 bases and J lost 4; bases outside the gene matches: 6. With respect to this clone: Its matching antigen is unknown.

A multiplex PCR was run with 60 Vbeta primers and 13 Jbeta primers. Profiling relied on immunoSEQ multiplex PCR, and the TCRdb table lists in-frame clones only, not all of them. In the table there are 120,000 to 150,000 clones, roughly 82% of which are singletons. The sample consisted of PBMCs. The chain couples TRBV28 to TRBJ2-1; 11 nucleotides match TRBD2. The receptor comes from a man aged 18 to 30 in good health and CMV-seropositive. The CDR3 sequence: CASSSAGTSGYNEQFF. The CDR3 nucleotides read TGTGCCAGCAGTTCCGCCGGGACTAGCGGTTACAATGAGCAGTTCTTC.